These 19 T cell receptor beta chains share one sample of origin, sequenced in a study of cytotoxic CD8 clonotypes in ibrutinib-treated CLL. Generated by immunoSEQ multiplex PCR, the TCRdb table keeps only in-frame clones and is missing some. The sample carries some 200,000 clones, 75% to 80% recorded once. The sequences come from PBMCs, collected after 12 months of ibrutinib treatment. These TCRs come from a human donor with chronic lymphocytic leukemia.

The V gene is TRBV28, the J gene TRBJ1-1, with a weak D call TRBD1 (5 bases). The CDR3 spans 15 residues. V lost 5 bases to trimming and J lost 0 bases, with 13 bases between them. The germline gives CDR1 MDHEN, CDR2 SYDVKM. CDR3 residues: CASSILWTMNTEAFF. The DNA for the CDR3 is TGTGCCAGCAGTATCCTCTGGACAATGAACACTGAAGCTTTCTTT.

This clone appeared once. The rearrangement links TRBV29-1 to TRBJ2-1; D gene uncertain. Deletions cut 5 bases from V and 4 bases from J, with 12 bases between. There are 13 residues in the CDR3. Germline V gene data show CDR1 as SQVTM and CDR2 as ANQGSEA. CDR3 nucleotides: TGCAGCGTTTGGGTCTCTGGGTACAATGAGCAGTTCTTC. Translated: CSVWVSGYNEQFF.

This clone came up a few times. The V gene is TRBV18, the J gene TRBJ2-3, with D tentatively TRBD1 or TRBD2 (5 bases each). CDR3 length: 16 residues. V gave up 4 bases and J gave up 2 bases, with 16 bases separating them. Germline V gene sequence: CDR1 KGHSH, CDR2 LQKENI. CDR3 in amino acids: CASSREGTHTTDTQYF. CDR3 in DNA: TGTGCCAGCTCACGCGAAGGGACGCATACCACAGATACGCAGTATTTT.

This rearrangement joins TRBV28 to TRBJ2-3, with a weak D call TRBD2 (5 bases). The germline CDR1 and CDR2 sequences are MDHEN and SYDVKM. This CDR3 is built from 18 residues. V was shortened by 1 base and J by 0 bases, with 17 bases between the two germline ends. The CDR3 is CASSLSPGLGASTDTQYF. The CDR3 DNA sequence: TGTGCCAGCAGTTTATCCCCCGGACTGGGAGCTAGCACAGATACGCAGTATTTT.

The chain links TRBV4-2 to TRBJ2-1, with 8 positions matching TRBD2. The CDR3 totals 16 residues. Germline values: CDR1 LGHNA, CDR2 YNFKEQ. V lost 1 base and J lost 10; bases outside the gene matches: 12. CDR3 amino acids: CASSQGFSGMGREQFF. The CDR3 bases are TGTGCCAGCAGCCAAGGATTTAGCGGGATGGGGAGGGAGCAGTTCTTC.

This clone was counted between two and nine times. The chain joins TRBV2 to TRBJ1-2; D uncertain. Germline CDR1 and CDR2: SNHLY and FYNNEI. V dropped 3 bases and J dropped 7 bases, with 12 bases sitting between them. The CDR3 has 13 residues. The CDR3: CASSDVDSRGYTF. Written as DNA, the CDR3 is TGTGCCAGCAGTGACGTGGATAGCCGTGGCTACACCTTC.

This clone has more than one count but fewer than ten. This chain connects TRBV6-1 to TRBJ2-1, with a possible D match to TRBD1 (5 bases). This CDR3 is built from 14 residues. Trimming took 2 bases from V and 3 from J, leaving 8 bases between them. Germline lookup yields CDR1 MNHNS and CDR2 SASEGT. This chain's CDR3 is CASSEIQDYNEQFF. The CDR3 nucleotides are TGTGCCAGCAGTGAAATACAGGACTACAATGAGCAGTTCTTC.

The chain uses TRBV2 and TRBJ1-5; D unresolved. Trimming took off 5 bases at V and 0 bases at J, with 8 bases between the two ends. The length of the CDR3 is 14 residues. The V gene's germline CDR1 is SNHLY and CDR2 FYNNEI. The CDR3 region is CASSSLYSNQPQHF. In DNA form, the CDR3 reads TGTGCCAGCAGTTCCCTATATAGCAATCAGCCCCAGCATTTT.

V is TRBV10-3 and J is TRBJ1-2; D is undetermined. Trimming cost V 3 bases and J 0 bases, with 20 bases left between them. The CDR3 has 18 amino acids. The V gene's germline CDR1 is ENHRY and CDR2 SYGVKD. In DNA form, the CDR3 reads TGTGCCATCAGTGACCCCGGTGGTGGTCCAACCTCTAACTATGGCTACACCTTC. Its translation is CAISDPGGGPTSNYGYTF.

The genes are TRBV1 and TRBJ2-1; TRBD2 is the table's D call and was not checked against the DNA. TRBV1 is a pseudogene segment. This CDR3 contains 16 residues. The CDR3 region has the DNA TGCACCAGCAGCCAAGATCCAGCGGGGGGCTACAATGAGCAGTTCTTC. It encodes CTSSQDPAGGYNEQFF.

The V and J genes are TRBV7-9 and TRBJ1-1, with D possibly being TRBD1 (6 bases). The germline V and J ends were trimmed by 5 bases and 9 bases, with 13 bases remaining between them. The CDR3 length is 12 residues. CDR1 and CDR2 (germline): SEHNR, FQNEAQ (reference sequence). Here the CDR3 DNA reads TGTGCCAGCAGCCAAGGACAGACAAAAGCTTTCTTT. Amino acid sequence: CASSQGQTKAFF. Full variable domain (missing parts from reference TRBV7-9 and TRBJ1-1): DTGVSQNPRHKITKRGQNVTFRCDPISEHNRLYWYRQTLGQGPEFLTYFQNEAQLEKSRLLSDRFSAERPKGSFSTLEIQRTEQGDSAMYLCASSQGQTKAFFGQGTRLTVV.

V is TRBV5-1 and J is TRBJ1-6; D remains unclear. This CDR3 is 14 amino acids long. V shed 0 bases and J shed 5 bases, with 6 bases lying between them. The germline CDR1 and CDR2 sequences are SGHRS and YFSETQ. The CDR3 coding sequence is TGCGCCAGCAGCTTGGAATATGATAATTCACCCCTCCACTTT. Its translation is CASSLEYDNSPLHF.

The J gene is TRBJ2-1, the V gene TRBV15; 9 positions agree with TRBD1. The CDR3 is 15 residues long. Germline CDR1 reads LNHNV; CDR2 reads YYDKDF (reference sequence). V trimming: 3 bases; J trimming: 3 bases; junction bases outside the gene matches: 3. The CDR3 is CATSRGQGIYNEQFF. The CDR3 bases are TGTGCCACCAGCAGGGGACAGGGAATCTACAATGAGCAGTTCTTC.

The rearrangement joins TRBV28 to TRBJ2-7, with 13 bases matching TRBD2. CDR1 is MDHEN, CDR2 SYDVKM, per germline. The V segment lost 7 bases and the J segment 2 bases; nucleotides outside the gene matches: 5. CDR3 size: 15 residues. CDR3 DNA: TGTGCCAGCACCCGGGGACTAGCGGGGCCCTACGAGCAGTACTTC. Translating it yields CASTRGLAGPYEQYF. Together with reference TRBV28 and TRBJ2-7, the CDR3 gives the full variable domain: DVKVTQSSRYLVKRTGEKVFLECVQDMDHENMFWYRQDPGLGLRLIYFSYDVKMKEKGDIPEGYSVSREKKERFSLILESASTNQTSMYLCASTRGLAGPYEQYFGPGTRLTVT.

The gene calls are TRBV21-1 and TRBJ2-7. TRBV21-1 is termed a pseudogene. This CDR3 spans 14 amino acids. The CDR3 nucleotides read TGTGCCAGCCCGGAAACTCCCGCAATCTACGAGCAGTACTTC. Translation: CASPETPAIYEQYF.

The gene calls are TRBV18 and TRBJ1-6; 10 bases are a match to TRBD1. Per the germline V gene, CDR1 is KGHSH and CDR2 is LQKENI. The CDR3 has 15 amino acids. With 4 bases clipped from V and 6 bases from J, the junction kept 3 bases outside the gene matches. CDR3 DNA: TGTGCCAGCTCACACGACAGGGGGCGTAATTCACCCCTCCACTTT. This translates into CASSHDRGRNSPLHF.

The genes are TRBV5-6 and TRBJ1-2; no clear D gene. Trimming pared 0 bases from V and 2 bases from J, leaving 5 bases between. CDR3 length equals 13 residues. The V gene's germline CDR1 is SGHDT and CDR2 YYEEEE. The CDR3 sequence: CASSLGKNYGYTF. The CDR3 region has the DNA TGTGCCAGCAGCTTGGGAAAAAACTATGGCTACACCTTC.

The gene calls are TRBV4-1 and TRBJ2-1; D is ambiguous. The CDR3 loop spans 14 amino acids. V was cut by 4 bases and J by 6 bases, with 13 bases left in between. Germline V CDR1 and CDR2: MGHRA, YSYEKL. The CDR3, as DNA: TGCGCCAGCAGCCCCCCGGCTCCCCTCAATGAGCAGTTCTTC. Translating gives CASSPPAPLNEQFF.

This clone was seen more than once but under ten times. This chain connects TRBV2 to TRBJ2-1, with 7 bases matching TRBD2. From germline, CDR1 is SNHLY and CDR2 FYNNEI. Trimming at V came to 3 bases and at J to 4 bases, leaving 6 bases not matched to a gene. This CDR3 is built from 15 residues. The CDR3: CASSDRTRGYNEQFF. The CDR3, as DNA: TGTGCCAGCAGTGATAGGACTAGGGGATACAATGAGCAGTTCTTC.